This T cell receptor (beta chain) was sequenced during a study of blood T cell repertoires in COVID-19. Study-level information: Sources were T cells, B-cell-depleted T cells, or PBMCs; the material itself was cDNA or gDNA.

The ends were cut back, 2 bases at V and 10 bases at J, with 21 bases in the middle. The CDR3 consists of 16 residues. In germline, CDR1 is SGHAT, CDR2 FQNNGV. In the authors' methods: Amplification of reference gene primers provided the estimated nucleated cell counts. The table came from immunoSEQ multiplex PCR; TCRdb's copy has only in-frame clones and leaves some out. Clonal size and the V and J genes are those of that table, whereas D and trimming came from the DNA. Among tens of thousands of clones listed, around 88% were seen once. This TCR was recovered from a woman between 65 and 79 years old with acute or convalescent COVID-19. The sequencing input was peripheral blood. The V gene is TRBV11-2, the J gene TRBJ2-1, with a tentative D call TRBD2 (6 bases). The CDR3 DNA follows: TGTGCCAGCAGCTTAAGTCGTCGCGGGGTTCGCCAGGAGCAGTTCTTC. It codes for CASSLSRRGVRQEQFF.